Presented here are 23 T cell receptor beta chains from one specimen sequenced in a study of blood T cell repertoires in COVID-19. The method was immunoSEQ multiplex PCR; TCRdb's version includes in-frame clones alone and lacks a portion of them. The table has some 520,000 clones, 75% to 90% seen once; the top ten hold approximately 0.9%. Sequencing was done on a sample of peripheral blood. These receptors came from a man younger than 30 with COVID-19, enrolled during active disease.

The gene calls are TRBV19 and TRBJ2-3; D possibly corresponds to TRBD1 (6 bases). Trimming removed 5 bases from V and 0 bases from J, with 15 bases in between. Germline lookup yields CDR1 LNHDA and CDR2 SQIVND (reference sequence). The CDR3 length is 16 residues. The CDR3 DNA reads TGTGCCAGTAGTCCCACAGGGCTACTTAGCACAGATACGCAGTATTTT. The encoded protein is CASSPTGLLSTDTQYF. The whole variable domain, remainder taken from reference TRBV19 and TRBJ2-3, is DGGITQSPKYLFRKEGQNVTLSCEQNLNHDAMYWYRQDPGQGLRLIYYSQIVNDFQKGDIAEGYSVSREKKESFPLTVTSAQKNPTAFYLCASSPTGLLSTDTQYFGPGTRLTVL.

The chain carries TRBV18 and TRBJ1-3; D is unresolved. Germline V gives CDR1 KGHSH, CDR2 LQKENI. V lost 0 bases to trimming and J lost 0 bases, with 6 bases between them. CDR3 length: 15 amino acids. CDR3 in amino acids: CASSPPPSSGNTIYF. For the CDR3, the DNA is TGTGCCAGCTCACCACCCCCCAGCTCTGGAAACACCATATATTTT. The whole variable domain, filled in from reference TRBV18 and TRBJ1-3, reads NAGVMQNPRHLVRRRGQEARLRCSPMKGHSHVYWYRQLPEEGLKFMVYLQKENIIDESGMPKERFSAEFPKEGPSILRIQQVVRGDSAAYFCASSPPPSSGNTIYFGEGSWLTVV.

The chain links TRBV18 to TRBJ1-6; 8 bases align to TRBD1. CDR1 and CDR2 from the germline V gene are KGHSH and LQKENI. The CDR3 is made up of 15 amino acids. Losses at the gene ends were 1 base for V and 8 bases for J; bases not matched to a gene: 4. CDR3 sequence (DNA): TGTGCCAGCTCACCACTAGACAGGGGCGATTCACCCCTCCACTTT. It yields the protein CASSPLDRGDSPLHF.

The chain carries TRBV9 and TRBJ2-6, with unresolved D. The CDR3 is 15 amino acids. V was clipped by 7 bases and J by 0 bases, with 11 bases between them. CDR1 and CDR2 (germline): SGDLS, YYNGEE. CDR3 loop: CASGRLDSGANVLTF. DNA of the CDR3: TGTGCCAGCGGAAGACTGGACTCTGGGGCCAACGTCCTGACTTTC.

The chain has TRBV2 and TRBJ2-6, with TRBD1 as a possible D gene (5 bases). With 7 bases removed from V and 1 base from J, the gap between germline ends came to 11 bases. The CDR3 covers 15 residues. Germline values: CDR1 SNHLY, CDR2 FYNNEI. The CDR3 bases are TGTGCCAGCACCTTAGACAGATCTGGGGCCAACGTCCTGACTTTC. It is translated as CASTLDRSGANVLTF.

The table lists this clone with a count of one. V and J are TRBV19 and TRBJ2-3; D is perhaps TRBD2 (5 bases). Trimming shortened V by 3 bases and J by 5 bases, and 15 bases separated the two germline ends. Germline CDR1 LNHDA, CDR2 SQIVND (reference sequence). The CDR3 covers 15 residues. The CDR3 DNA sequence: TGTGCCAGTAGTATTGAAGTCCGGGAAGGAGATACGCAGTATTTT. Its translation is CASSIEVREGDTQYF.

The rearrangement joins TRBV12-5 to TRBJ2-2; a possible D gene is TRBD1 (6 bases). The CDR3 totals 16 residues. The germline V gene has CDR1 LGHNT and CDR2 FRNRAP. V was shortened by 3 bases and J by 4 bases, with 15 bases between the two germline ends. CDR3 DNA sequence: TGTGCTAGTGGTTTTCTCACAGGGCGCGGCACCGGGGAGCTGTTTTTT. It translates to CASGFLTGRGTGELFF.

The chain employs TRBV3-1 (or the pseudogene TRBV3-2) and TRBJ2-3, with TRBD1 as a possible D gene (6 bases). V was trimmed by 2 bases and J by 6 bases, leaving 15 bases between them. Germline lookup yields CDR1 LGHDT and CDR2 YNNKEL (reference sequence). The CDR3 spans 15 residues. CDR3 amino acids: CASSQSPSRGDTQYF. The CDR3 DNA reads TGTGCCAGCAGCCAATCTCCCTCAAGGGGGGATACGCAGTATTTT.

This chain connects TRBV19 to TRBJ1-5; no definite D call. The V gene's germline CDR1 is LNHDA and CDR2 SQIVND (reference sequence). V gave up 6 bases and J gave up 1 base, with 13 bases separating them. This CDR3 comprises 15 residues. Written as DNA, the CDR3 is TGTGCCAGTAGCATGGCTAGGTCAAGCAATCAGCCCCAGCATTTT. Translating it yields CASSMARSSNQPQHF.

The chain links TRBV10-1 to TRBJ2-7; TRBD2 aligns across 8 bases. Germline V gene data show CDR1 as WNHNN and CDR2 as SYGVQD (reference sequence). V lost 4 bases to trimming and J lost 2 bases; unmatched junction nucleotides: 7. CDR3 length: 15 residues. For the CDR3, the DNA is TGCGCCAGCAGTGGTCGGCGGGGGGTAACCTACGAGCAGTACTTC. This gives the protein CASSGRRGVTYEQYF.

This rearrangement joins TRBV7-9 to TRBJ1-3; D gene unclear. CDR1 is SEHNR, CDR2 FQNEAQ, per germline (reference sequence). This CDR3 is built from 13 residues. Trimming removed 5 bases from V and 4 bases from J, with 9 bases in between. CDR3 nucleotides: TGTGCCAGCAGCCTAAACGAGGGAAACACCATATATTTT. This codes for CASSLNEGNTIYF.

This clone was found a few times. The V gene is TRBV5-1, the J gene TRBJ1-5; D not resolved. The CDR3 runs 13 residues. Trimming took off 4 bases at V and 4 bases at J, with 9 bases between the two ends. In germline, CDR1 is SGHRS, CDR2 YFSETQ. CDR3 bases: TGCGCCAGCAGCCCTCTTCCGAATCAGCCCCAGCATTTT. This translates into CASSPLPNQPQHF.

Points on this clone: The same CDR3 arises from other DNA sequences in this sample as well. The chain's CDR3 is CASSLQGDTEAFF. The CDR3 DNA is TGCGCCAGCAGTTTACAGGGGGACACTGAAGCTTTCTTT. This chain uses TRBV5-1 with TRBJ1-1, with TRBD1 identical over 8 bases. The CDR3 sequence is 13 residues long. Trimming removed 5 bases from V and 3 bases from J; junction bases left unmatched: 3. Germline-derived CDR1 and CDR2 are SGHRS and YFSETQ. Variable domain in full (rest from reference TRBV5-1 and TRBJ1-1): KAGVTQTPRYLIKTRGQQVTLSCSPISGHRSVSWYQQTPGQGLQFLFEYFSETQRNKGNFPGRFSGRQFSNSRSEMNVSTLELGDSALYLCASSLQGDTEAFFGQGTRLTVV.

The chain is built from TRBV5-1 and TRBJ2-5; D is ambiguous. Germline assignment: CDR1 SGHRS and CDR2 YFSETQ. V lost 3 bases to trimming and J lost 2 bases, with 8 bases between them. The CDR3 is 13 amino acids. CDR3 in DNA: TGCGCCAGCAGCTCGACAACACAAGAGACCCAGTACTTC. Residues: CASSSTTQETQYF.

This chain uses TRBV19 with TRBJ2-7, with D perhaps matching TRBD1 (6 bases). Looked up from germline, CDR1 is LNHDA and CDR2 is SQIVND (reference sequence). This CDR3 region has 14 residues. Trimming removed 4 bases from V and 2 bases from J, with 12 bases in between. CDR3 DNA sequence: TGTGCCAGTAGTAGACAGGTGGGACCCTACGAGCAGTACTTC. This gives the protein CASSRQVGPYEQYF. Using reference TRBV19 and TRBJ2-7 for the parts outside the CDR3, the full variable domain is DGGITQSPKYLFRKEGQNVTLSCEQNLNHDAMYWYRQDPGQGLRLIYYSQIVNDFQKGDIAEGYSVSREKKESFPLTVTSAQKNPTAFYLCASSRQVGPYEQYFGPGTRLTVT.

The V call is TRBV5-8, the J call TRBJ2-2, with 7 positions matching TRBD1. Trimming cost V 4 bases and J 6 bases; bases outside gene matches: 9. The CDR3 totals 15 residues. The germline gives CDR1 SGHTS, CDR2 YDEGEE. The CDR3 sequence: CASSKTGTVAGELFF. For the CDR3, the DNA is TGTGCCAGCAGCAAAACGGGGACAGTTGCCGGGGAGCTGTTTTTT.

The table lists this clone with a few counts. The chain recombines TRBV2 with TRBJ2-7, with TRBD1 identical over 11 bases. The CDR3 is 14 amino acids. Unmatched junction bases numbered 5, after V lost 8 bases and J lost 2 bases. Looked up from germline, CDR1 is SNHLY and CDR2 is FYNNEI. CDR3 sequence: CASLGTGGTYEQYF. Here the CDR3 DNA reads TGTGCCAGCCTCGGGACAGGGGGGACCTACGAGCAGTACTTC.

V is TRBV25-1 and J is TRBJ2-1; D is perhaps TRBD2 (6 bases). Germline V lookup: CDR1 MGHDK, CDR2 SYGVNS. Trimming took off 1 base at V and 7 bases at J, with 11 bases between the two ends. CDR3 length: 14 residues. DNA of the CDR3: TGTGCCAGCAGTGAATTCGACGGGAGAAATGAGCAGTTCTTC. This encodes CASSEFDGRNEQFF. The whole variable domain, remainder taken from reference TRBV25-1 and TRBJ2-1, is EADIYQTPRYLVIGTGKKITLECSQTMGHDKMYWYQQDPGMELHLIHYSYGVNSTEKGDLSSESTVSRIRTEHFPLTLESARPSHTSQYLCASSEFDGRNEQFFGPGTRLTVL.

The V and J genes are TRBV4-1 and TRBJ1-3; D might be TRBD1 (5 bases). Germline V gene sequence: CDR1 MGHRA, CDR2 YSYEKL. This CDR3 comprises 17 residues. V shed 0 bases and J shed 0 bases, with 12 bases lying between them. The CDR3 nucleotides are TGCGCCAGCAGCCAAGAGGGGCCGGGTTTCTCTGGAAACACCATATATTTT. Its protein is CASSQEGPGFSGNTIYF.

Written as DNA, the CDR3 is TGTGCCAGCATCTTCCGGTCTGGGGCCAACGTCCTGACTTTC. Protein product: CASIFRSGANVLTF. J is TRBJ2-6 and V is TRBV2; D gene uncertain. Germline V gene data show CDR1 as SNHLY and CDR2 as FYNNEI. Between the trimmed V and J ends, which lost 7 bases and 1 base, there was a span of 8 bases. This CDR3 is built from 14 residues.

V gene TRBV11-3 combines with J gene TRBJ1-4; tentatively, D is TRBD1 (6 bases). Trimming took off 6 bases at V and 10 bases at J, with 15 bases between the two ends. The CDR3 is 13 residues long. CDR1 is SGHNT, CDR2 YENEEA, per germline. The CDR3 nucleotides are TGTGCCAGCAGACAGGGTGGCGGTGGAAAACTGTTTTTT. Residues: CASRQGGGGKLFF.

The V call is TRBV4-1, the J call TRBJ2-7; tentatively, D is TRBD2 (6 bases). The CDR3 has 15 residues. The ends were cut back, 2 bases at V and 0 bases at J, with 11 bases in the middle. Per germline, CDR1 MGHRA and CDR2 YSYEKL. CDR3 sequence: CASSQSTGASYEQYF. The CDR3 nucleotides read TGCGCCAGCAGCCAATCGACGGGAGCCTCCTACGAGCAGTACTTC.

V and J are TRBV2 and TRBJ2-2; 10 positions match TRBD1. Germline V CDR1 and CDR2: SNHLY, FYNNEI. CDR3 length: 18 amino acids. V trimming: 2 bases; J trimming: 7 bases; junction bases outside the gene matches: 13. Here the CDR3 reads CASSEPAGTGAIGGELFF. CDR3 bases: TGTGCCAGCAGTGAACCCGCGGGGACAGGGGCGATTGGCGGGGAGCTGTTTTTT. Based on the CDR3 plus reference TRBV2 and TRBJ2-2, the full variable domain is EPEVTQTPSHQVTQMGQEVILRCVPISNHLYFYWYRQILGQKVEFLVSFYNNEISEKSEIFDDQFSVERPDGSNFTLKIRSTKLEDSAMYFCASSEPAGTGAIGGELFFGEGSRLTVL.